A selection of T cell receptor beta chains follows, all from one sample in a study of blood T cells in healthy people across ages. TCRdb itself ran the 5' RACE reads through MiXCR, one entry per CDR3 protein. This table has about 670,000 distinct CDR3 sequences, over 40% appearing once. Sequenced: blood. The receptors stem from an elderly man in good health. CDR3s include the opening cysteine and the closing phenylalanine or tryptophan. A D gene is named only where the DNA matches it firmly. Not every row has a clone size; where given, it reads once, few, many or a size class.

TRBV15,TRBD1,.,TRBJ2-7,CATSRPDRDRGYEQYF,TGTGCCACCAGCAGACCTGACCGGGACAGGGGATACGAGCAGTACTTC
TRBV6-5,.,many,TRBJ2-7,CASRGSLDYEQYF,TGTGCCAGCAGGGGTTCCTTGGACTACGAGCAGTACTTC
TRBV13,.,few,TRBJ2-5,CASSSPRRGRRQETQYF,TGTGCCAGCAGCTCTCCGCGGCGGGGCCGGCGTCAAGAGACCCAGTACTTC
TRBV4-3,.,few,TRBJ2-4,CASSQDGRGENIQYF,TGCGCCAGCAGCCAAGACGGGCGGGGCGAAAACATTCAGTACTTC
TRBV19,TRBD2,few,TRBJ2-4,CASNPERGREGPQYF,TGTGCCAGTAACCCCGAGCGGGGGCGCGAGGGCCCCCAGTACTTC
TRBV5-1,TRBD2,.,TRBJ2-7,CASSLGTSGSRFGNEQYF,TGCGCCAGCAGCTTAGGGACTAGCGGGAGTCGATTTGGCAATGAGCAGTACTTC
TRBV5-8,.,.,TRBJ2-5,CASSAWGRLETQYF,TGTGCCAGCAGCGCCTGGGGACGGCTGGAGACCCAGTACTTC
TRBV4-1,TRBD1,many,TRBJ1-2,CASSQVPGQGARGYTF,TGCGCCAGCAGCCAAGTGCCGGGACAGGGGGCGCGAGGCTACACCTTC
TRBV20-1,TRBD2,.,TRBJ2-7,CSASLRELPYEQYF,TGCAGTGCTAGTCTGCGGGAGCTTCCCTACGAGCAGTACTTC
TRBV28,TRBD2,.,TRBJ2-2,CASSLPGLAGGPYTGELFF,TGTGCCAGCAGTTTACCTGGACTAGCGGGAGGGCCTTACACCGGGGAGCTGTTTTTT
TRBV28,.,.,TRBJ2-7,CATGGVLYEQYF,TGTGCCACCGGCGGGGTCCTCTACGAGCAGTACTTC
TRBV6-6,.,.,TRBJ2-1,CASTQSSGSYSYNEQFF,TGTGCCAGCACCCAGTCCAGCGGGTCTTACTCCTACAATGAGCAGTTCTTC
TRBV12-3/TRBV12-4,.,.,TRBJ2-1,CASTRGPRQETQFF,TGTGCCAGCACCCGAGGCCCTCGCCAAGAGACCCAGTTCTTC
TRBV4-3,.,.,TRBJ2-7,CASSQERGGIYNEQYF,TGCGCCAGCAGCCAAGAGCGCGGGGGCATCTACAATGAGCAGTACTTC
TRBV3-1,TRBD1,.,TRBJ1-1,CASSRLGTGGRAFF,TGTGCCAGCAGCCGGCTGGGGACAGGGGGGCGAGCTTTCTTT
TRBV27,.,.,TRBJ2-5,CASSFRPRTAQETQYF,TGTGCCAGCAGTTTCCGCCCTCGGACGGCCCAAGAGACCCAGTACTTC
TRBV27,.,.,TRBJ2-3,CASSLGSRAFKYF,TGTGCCAGCAGCCTGGGCAGCCGGGCCTTTAAGTATTTT
TRBV20-1,.,.,TRBJ2-3,CSARDSNTQYF,TGCAGTGCTAGAGATTCGAATACGCAGTATTTT
TRBV7-8,.,.,TRBJ2-5,CASSFQVRRQTQYF,TGTGCCAGCAGCTTTCAAGTTCGGAGACAGACCCAGTACTTC
TRBV10-3,TRBD1,few,TRBJ1-5,CAISSSLGTGADNQPQHF,TGTGCCATCAGTTCCTCTCTTGGGACAGGGGCGGACAATCAGCCCCAGCATTTT
TRBV29-1,TRBD2,many,TRBJ2-2,CSVELTRGGNTGELFF,TGCAGCGTTGAACTTACCCGCGGGGGGAACACCGGGGAGCTGTTTTTT
TRBV7-2,TRBD2,many,TRBJ2-1,CASSLESAGGKNEQFF,TGTGCCAGCAGCTTAGAATCAGCGGGAGGGAAAAATGAGCAGTTCTTC
TRBV3-1,.,.,TRBJ1-4,CASSDRTDSSEKLFF,TGTGCCAGCAGCGATCGGACCGATAGTAGTGAAAAACTGTTTTTT
TRBV11-2,TRBD2,many,TRBJ2-3,CASSFSGGPTDTQYF,TGTGCCAGCAGCTTTAGCGGGGGGCCCACAGATACGCAGTATTTT
TRBV20-1,TRBD2,.,TRBJ2-1,CSAGSGSFDEQFF,TGCAGTGCTGGGAGCGGGAGTTTCGATGAGCAGTTCTTC
TRBV4-1,.,.,TRBJ2-6,CASSQDPGRLSGANVLTF,TGCGCCAGCAGCCAAGATCCAGGTCGTCTCTCTGGGGCCAACGTCCTGACTTTC
TRBV6-1,.,.,TRBJ2-7,CASGTSQGSYEQYF,TGTGCCAGCGGAACCTCACAGGGATCATACGAGCAGTACTTC
TRBV10-3,.,once,TRBJ2-3,CAISAPGSTDTQYF,TGTGCCATCAGTGCCCCCGGGAGCACAGATACGCAGTATTTT
TRBV21-1,.,.,TRBJ2-7,CASSKAQGASGSGGSSYEQYF,TGTGCCAGCAGCAAAGCTCAGGGGGCTAGCGGGAGTGGTGGCTCCTCCTACGAGCAGTACTTC
TRBV20-1,.,.,TRBJ2-6,CSAREFGVGANVLTF,TGCAGTGCTAGAGAATTCGGGGTCGGGGCCAACGTCCTGACTTTC
TRBV6-6,TRBD2,few,TRBJ2-3,CASIPTSRADTQYF,TGTGCCAGCATTCCGACTAGCCGGGCAGATACGCAGTATTTT
TRBV20-1,.,.,TRBJ1-1,CSAKLEVAPSTEAFF,TGCAGTGCTAAATTAGAGGTTGCCCCGAGCACTGAAGCTTTCTTT
TRBV6-1,.,.,TRBJ2-7,CASKDGSLPYEQYF,TGTGCCAGCAAAGACGGGAGTTTGCCCTACGAGCAGTACTTC